Below, 5 T cell receptor beta chains from the same sample are listed, as sequenced in a study of shared clonotypes between healthy human individuals. The protocol was immunoSEQ multiplex PCR, while the TCRdb copy is restricted to in-frame clones and leaves out a portion. The sample comprises about a million clones, over 60% of which are singletons, and around 1.4% rests with the top ten. Material: memory CD4+ T cells sorted from blood. Subset: CD45RA-negative fraction. Receptors were obtained from a young man in good health.

The rearrangement joins TRBV5-1 to TRBJ2-7, with D perhaps TRBD1 (5 bases). Between the trimmed V and J ends, which lost 7 bases and 6 bases, there was a span of 20 bases. This CDR3 comprises 14 residues. The germline gives CDR1 SGHRS, CDR2 YFSETQ. Here the CDR3 DNA reads TGCGCCAGCGGATTATCCGGGTCTCAGGGCGAGCAGTACTTC. Amino acid sequence: CASGLSGSQGEQYF.

This chain joins TRBV19 and TRBJ1-1; D not resolved. V gave up 2 bases and J gave up 1 base, with 8 bases separating them. Germline CDR1 reads LNHDA; CDR2 reads SQIVND (reference sequence). The CDR3 sequence is 14 residues long. CDR3 DNA: TGTGCCAGTAGTATACCGAGGAAGAACACTGAAGCTTTCTTT. This sequence encodes CASSIPRKNTEAFF.

The rearrangement uses TRBV6-1 and TRBJ1-1; D gene unclear. V was clipped by 7 bases and J by 0 bases, with 12 bases between them. Germline V gene sequence: CDR1 MNHNS, CDR2 SASEGT. The CDR3 is 14 residues long. The CDR3 nucleotides are TGTGCCAGCACCGACGGGTATTTGAACACTGAAGCTTTCTTT. Amino acids: CASTDGYLNTEAFF.

V gene TRBV5-1 combines with J gene TRBJ2-7; D gene unclear. The CDR3 covers 13 residues. Per the germline V gene, CDR1 is SGHRS and CDR2 is YFSETQ. The ends were cut back, 0 bases at V and 3 bases at J, with 7 bases in the middle. CDR3 in DNA: TGCGCCAGCAGCTTGGGGTCCCACTACGAGCAGTACTTC. This translates into CASSLGSHYEQYF.

The rearrangement uses TRBV4-2 and TRBJ2-7; a weak D match, TRBD2 (6 bases). CDR3 length equals 16 residues. CDR1 is LGHNA, CDR2 YNFKEQ, per germline. Trimming removed 1 base at V and 0 bases at J, with 13 bases between. In DNA form, the CDR3 reads TGTGCCAGCAGCCAAGCGTCTCTAGCGATCTCCTACGAGCAGTACTTC. Its translation: CASSQASLAISYEQYF.